The 5 T cell receptor beta chains listed next were all sequenced from one sample in a study of cytomegalovirus exposure and HLA in healthy donors. Primers for the PCR totalled 60 Vbeta and 13 Jbeta. Here immunoSEQ multiplex PCR was the method, and the copy in TCRdb shows in-frame clones only, minus some. The sample records 150,000 or so clones, around 75% being singletons. Specimen: PBMCs. These receptors were obtained from a woman aged 40 to 55 in good health and CMV-seropositive.

The V call is TRBV7-9, the J call TRBJ2-3; TRBD1 matches 7 bases. The CDR3 sequence is 17 residues long. Germline V CDR1 and CDR2: SEHNR, FQNEAQ (reference sequence). Trimming removed 5 bases from V and 1 base from J; junction bases left unmatched: 12. The CDR3 nucleotides are TGTGCCAGCAGCCCAGATGAGGGGGCGCAGGGCACAGATACGCAGTATTTT. Protein: CASSPDEGAQGTDTQYF. Full variable domain (rest looked up from reference TRBV7-9 and TRBJ2-3): DTGVSQNPRHKITKRGQNVTFRCDPISEHNRLYWYRQTLGQGPEFLTYFQNEAQLEKSRLLSDRFSAERPKGSFSTLEIQRTEQGDSAMYLCASSPDEGAQGTDTQYFGPGTRLTVL.

In this sample, this clone turned up once. The chain has TRBV10-3 and TRBJ1-2; 9 bases map to TRBD1. V lost 7 bases, J lost 3 bases, and 6 bases stayed unmatched. CDR1 is ENHRY, CDR2 SYGVKD, per germline. The CDR3 is 14 amino acids. CDR3 sequence: CAIKIQGADYGYTF. CDR3 nucleotide sequence: TGTGCCATCAAAATACAGGGGGCTGACTATGGCTACACCTTC.

This chain connects TRBV5-1 to TRBJ2-6, with TRBD1 identical over 9 bases. This CDR3 is 19 amino acids long. Germline assignment: CDR1 SGHRS and CDR2 YFSETQ. V lost 4 bases and J lost 0; bases outside the gene matches: 11. The CDR3 loop is CASSHQPGTGSSGANVLTF. CDR3 nucleotides: TGCGCCAGCAGCCACCAGCCCGGGACAGGGAGCTCTGGGGCCAACGTCCTGACTTTC. Full variable domain (missing parts from reference TRBV5-1 and TRBJ2-6): KAGVTQTPRYLIKTRGQQVTLSCSPISGHRSVSWYQQTPGQGLQFLFEYFSETQRNKGNFPGRFSGRQFSNSRSEMNVSTLELGDSALYLCASSHQPGTGSSGANVLTFGAGSRLTVL.

The CDR3: CASSQMTSGSETQYF. The DNA for the CDR3 is TGTGCCAGCAGCCAAATGACTAGCGGGAGTGAGACCCAGTACTTC. The V and J genes are TRBV5-6 and TRBJ2-5; 12 bases line up with TRBD2. J lost 5 bases, V lost 4 bases, and 6 bases had no gene match. This CDR3 comprises 15 residues. Per germline, CDR1 SGHDT and CDR2 YYEEEE.

The chain joins TRBV5-4 to TRBJ2-7; 7 bases fit TRBD2. This CDR3 comprises 14 residues. The V gene's germline CDR1 is SGHNT and CDR2 YYREEE (reference sequence). The ends lost 4 bases at V and 3 bases at J; junction bases unmatched: 7. In nucleotides, the CDR3 is TGTGCCAGCAGCGGGAGCGGGAACGTCTACGAGCAGTACTTC. It is translated as CASSGSGNVYEQYF.